This T cell receptor beta chain was sequenced for a study of PD-1 blockade in classical Hodgkin lymphoma. Study-wide context: Each patient was given nivolumab 3 mg/kg through a vein every 2 weeks.

On this clone itself: Its antigen is not identified.

TCRdb keeps only in-frame clones here, not all; method: immunoSEQ multiplex PCR. The profile shows around 35,000 clones, 88% of them singletons. Study outcomes and limitations: Significant TCR diversity gains by C4D1 occurred in CD4+ but not CD8+ cells. Baseline diversity resembling that of newly diagnosed patients was seen in complete responders.

CDR1 is SGHRS and CDR2 is YFSETQ in the germline V gene. Germline trimming cut 0 bases from V and 2 bases from J; bases unmatched to any gene: 4. CDR3 length equals 15 residues. All patients relapsed after autologous stem cell transplantation, and brentuximab vedotin exposure varied. This clonotype originated in a human donor with classical Hodgkin lymphoma. The V call is TRBV5-1, the J call TRBJ2-5, with TRBD1 matching over 7 bases. The starting material was peripheral blood mononuclear cells (PBMCs), obtained before the second cycle of nivolumab. Here the CDR3 DNA reads TGCGCCAGCAGCTTGGAAACAGGGGTACAAGAGACCCAGTACTTC. Translating gives CASSLETGVQETQYF.